Sequencing of this T cell receptor (beta chain) was carried out in a study of cytomegalovirus exposure and HLA in healthy donors (dated by TCRdb to about 2017). Background for the entire study: According to an earlier analysis of 587 of the donors, 150 million to 200 million T cells yielded 90 million to 140 million unique TCR beta sequences and 250 to 350 Gb of sequence data. Approximately 310 gigabases of sequencing data and tens of millions of unique TCR sequences were included in an early release covering around 650 HLA-typed donors. Among the approximately 400 genotyped donors, about 83% belonged to the genetic ancestry cluster associated with self-reported Caucasian donors. The aim of the study was to test whether cataloging public T cell receptors could identify signatures of past pathogen exposure. The study profiled the T cell repertoires of about 640 subjects by immunosequencing and related them to cytomegalovirus serostatus. In addition to the first cohort of approximately 670 subjects, a separate validation cohort of 120 different subjects was used. To predict cytomegalovirus infection status, the study brought together high-throughput TCR immunosequencing, statistical association of individual TCRs with disease status, and machine learning. In a later analysis, previously published TCR beta repertoires from 550 to 750 donors were re-analyzed and high-resolution HLA genotyping was added so that TCR occurrence patterns could be studied. In the later analysis, no new phenotypic data were used to find candidate immune exposures; instead, reliance was placed on TCR beta sequences and their occurrence across donors. In an earlier analysis of 587 of the donors, high-throughput TCR beta sequencing was used to judge whether each TCR beta V gene segment behaved as functional or pseudogenic. Donor age, sex, ethnicity and CMV serostatus were compiled alongside the repertoire data. A later genetic analysis took genome-wide SNP genotypes for 398 of the 666 donors and used that subset as a discovery cohort. Every repertoire in the discovery cohort had been generated on one and the same sequencing platform. HLA typing covered class I and class II loci at four-digit resolution. Typing coverage varied by locus: roughly 629-640 donors for A, B, C, DRB1 and DQB1; more than 500 for DQA1; about 570 for DPA1; under 490 for DPB1. Because of strong linkage in the cohort, roughly five DR-DQ haplotypes were treated as single units for association and clustering. Among some 410 genotyped donors of the cohort, an average of about 240,000 unique TCR beta nucleotide sequences were sequenced per donor, roughly a sixth of them non-productive.

Findings and caveats that apply to the study as a whole: Specific HLA alleles were associated with 16,951 TCR beta sequences at a false discovery rate of 0.05 in a later analysis. When HLA alleles, especially DR and DQ, strongly co-occurred, TCR associations were difficult to assign to individual alleles. Cytomegalovirus status was reported to be diagnosed by the classifier with high specificity and sensitivity in both the original and validation cohorts. In an earlier analysis of about 550 of the donors, most TCR beta V segments were observed in productive rearrangements about 87% or about 30% of the time, broadly matching IMGT annotations. This cohort had only TCR beta chains sequenced, and the lack of alpha or paired-chain data limited which features could be detected. Compared with equally common non-associated chains, HLA-associated TCR beta chains in a later analysis were more clonally expanded and had lower generation probabilities. A later genetic analysis reported fewer N-insertions in productive TCRs among donors in an Asian-associated ancestry cluster than the roughly 720-donor mean. Roughly uniform sequencing depth across donors was assumed in presence/absence analyses, although this assumption may not hold. The sequencing pipeline was judged likely to have produced a cluster of highly shared sequence variants as a technical artifact. HLA typing was unavailable for some donors at each locus, so association tests used only the typed subset. According to a later analysis, TCR association rates differed among HLA loci, with DRB1 alleles showing the most associated TCRs and HLA-C alleles showing the fewest. The earlier analysis of nearly 600 of the donors excluded 15 to 20 rarely observed V segments, including chromosome 9 orphons, because counts were too low. Three of the identified cytomegalovirus-associated TCR beta chains were confirmed in vitro to be specific for cytomegalovirus antigens. An association between a missense DCLRE1C variant and V-gene and J-gene trimming of TCR beta chains was found in a later genetic analysis and replicated in an independent cohort. In a later analysis, most CMV-associated TCR beta chains were found to appear HLA-restricted, with HLA associations seemingly driven largely by CMV exposure. A total of about 150 TCR beta chains were listed by the study as associated with cytomegalovirus. Correlated functional status among segregating V segments might be attributable to linkage disequilibrium, but an unknown experimental factor could not be ruled out. A further reported finding was that TCR beta sequences accurately predicted the HLA-A and HLA-B alleles for most subjects in the first cohort. According to the authors, the approach could potentially be generalized to other disease states and immunological phenotypes. According to a later analysis, parvovirus B19, influenza, CMV and Epstein-Barr virus appeared linked to several top co-occurrence clusters. Immune exposure information for the cohort was limited to CMV serostatus. Most TCR sequences were observed very rarely across donors, whereas some public TCRs were present in many individuals. Some IMGT-functional V segments, including TRBV6-2 and TRBV6-3, could not be distinguished by the 87-base-pair reads and were therefore excluded.

To prepare the library, the immunoSEQ multiplex PCR assay was applied. For the multiplex PCR, a mixture combining 60 forward primers for TCR Vbeta segments and 13 reverse primers for TCR Jbeta segments was used. A multiplex PCR assay on genomic DNA amplified the CDR3 region of rearranged TCR beta genes. Amplified TCR beta libraries were sequenced as 87-base-pair reads on the Illumina HiSeq System. The published analysis was carried out like this. In a later analysis, some 80 million unique TCR beta chains were counted across the 650 to 700 repertoires, and around 10 million of these chains were shared by at least two donors. Raw reads were error-corrected and collapsed into unique sequences with a nearest-neighbor algorithm that merged closely related sequences to remove PCR and sequencing errors. Alignment of CDR3 sequences to IMGT reference sequences was used to assign V, D and J gene segments. For a sequence to be retained, at least a six-nucleotide match to both a V gene segment and a J gene segment was required. A rearrangement counted as productive if the CDR3 had no stop codons and remained in frame with V and J, and every other rearrangement counted as non-productive. Following IMGT convention, CDR3 was defined as the stretch from the second conserved V-encoded cysteine up to the conserved J-encoded phenylalanine. The earlier analysis of 550 to 650 of the donors excluded any sequence lacking an unambiguous match to a single V gene segment. An earlier analysis of about 600 of the donors called V segments functional above 56.7% productive rearrangements and segregating when the between-donor standard deviation exceeded 5%. A statistical classification framework was built for diagnosing cytomegalovirus status from the catalog of TCR beta chain sequences. A later analysis assigned V and J genes by comparing TCR nucleotide sequences with IMGT/GENE-DB human TR gene sequences. In a later analysis, CDR3 sequences and most-parsimonious VDJ recombination scenarios were assigned using the TCRdist pipeline. A later analysis defined each TCR beta chain by its CDR3 amino acid sequence plus V-gene family, and excluded reads lacking a unique V-gene family. To address suspected cross-contamination and a sequencing artifact, a later analysis removed some 620 highly shared, low-generation-probability nucleotide sequences. In a later analysis, a clonal expansion index was calculated for each public chain from normalized within-repertoire ranks of inferred template counts. A later analysis computed generation probabilities with a VDJ recombination model fitted to out-of-frame rearrangements, and checked the results against IGoR. In a later analysis, TCR-TCR, TCR-HLA and TCR-CMV co-occurrence was scored with hypergeometric tests, and a repertoire-size bias correction was applied to TCR pairs. False discovery rates were estimated in a later analysis by permuting HLA or CMV assignments 20 times. In a later analysis, co-occurring TCRs were grouped using DBSCAN, and TCRdist sequence similarity was added for clustering within HLA-allele-positive subsets. Co-occurrence clustering excluded repertoires with fewer than 30,000 or more than 120,000 public chains, plus five with anomalous nucleotide sharing. Drawn from immuneACCESS, this table holds only the in-frame rearrangements with V and J called that TCRdb kept. Clones are partly lost; checked studies trace under half to an unresolved V gene and leave the rest unexplained. V, J and clone size are those of that table, while D and trimming were read from the DNA. The sample table holds some 70,000 clones. The ten largest clonotypes hold about 5% of the sample.

Comments on this clone: The antigen it binds to is not known.

The cohort consisted of fewer than 700 healthy bone marrow donors. At the time of sampling, every cohort member was nominally healthy, though immune exposures that went unrecorded were likely present. The donor tested CMV seronegative and was one of the 352 seronegative cohort members. Each donor provided a peripheral blood sample, and peripheral blood mononuclear cells were used for TCR beta sequencing. The Qiagen DNeasy Blood Extraction Kit was used to extract genomic DNA from the blood cell samples. The trim is 2 bases for V and 3 bases for J, with a gap of 13 bases between the germline ends. Taken from cysteine to phenylalanine, the CDR3 has 14 residues. Only CDR3 DNA remains: 42 bases, in frame from the first base. CDR1 and CDR2 were assigned from the germline V gene (reference sequence) as GTSNPN and SVGIG.

The chain joins TRBV30 to TRBJ1-2; the D gene remains uncertain. Sequences were obtained from PBMCs. This sequence was found in a man in his forties in good health and CMV-seronegative. The nucleotides are TGTGCCTGGAGTCGAGGGCTTGAGGACTATGGCTACACCTTC. It encodes CAWSRGLEDYGYTF.